This entry is about one T cell receptor (beta chain). The clone's antigen remains unknown. No much larger clone exists at a distance of one base, and base qualities are not known. CD8 naive samples consisted of CD45RO-negative cells that were positively selected for CCR7, yielding a CD45RA+CCR7+ population without TemRA cells. Donors were healthy HIV-negative adults with no recently reported acute infections or vaccinations. Every donor was a Caucasian adult living in Nashville, Tennessee, USA. Blood was collected by leukapheresis, and PBMCs were isolated by Ficoll-Histopaque density gradient centrifugation and then cryopreserved in liquid nitrogen vapor phase. Analytical flow cytometry was used to check the purity and quantity of every magnetically sorted T cell population. Each sorted fraction had its genomic DNA isolated and then quantified by UV absorbance on a Nanodrop 2000c. CDR1 SGHDT and CDR2 YYEEEE are derived from the germline V gene. Including the terminal cysteine and phenylalanine, the CDR3 comprises 15 residues. Only CDR3 DNA remains: 45 bases, in frame from the first base. V lost 0 bases and J lost 1 base; the stretch between them is 11 bases long.

Using the deep immunoSEQ assay, TCR CDR3 regions were amplified from genomic DNA by multiplex PCR. Extracted genomic DNA from each cell subset was spread evenly across all wells of several immunoSEQ 96-well plates, with each plate serving as a replicate. For sorted subsets, 200 to 250 ng of genomic DNA, equivalent to 25,000 to 35,000 T cell genomes, went into each replicate PCR. The purified libraries were quantified using a Qubit 3.0 fluorometer, sized with a Bioanalyzer 2100, and then quantified again using the KAPA Library Quantification kit. A separate single-read 150-cycle Illumina NextSeq 550 flow cell was used to sequence each immunoSEQ 96-well plate. The paper's data handling went like this. Because the immunoSEQ output included only junctional sequences and no quality scores, the filtering could not be the same as the filtering used for full-length reads. Sequences were annotated with PyIR, a Python wrapper for IgBLAST v1.9, and V/J genes and CDR3 were assigned using IMGT germline references. Reads were filtered out if the reads had weak V/J assignments (E-value above 1e-6), no CDR3, stop codons, out-of-frame junctions, or ambiguous translated residues. A V3J clonotype was defined by an identical inferred V gene, J gene, and CDR3 amino acid sequence. Percentage overlap between repertoires was computed as shared unique clonotypes divided by the size of the smaller repertoire. RTK rarefaction, the Chao1 estimator, and Recon v2.1 estimates of unobserved clonotypes were used to assess repertoire richness. Generation probabilities for all TCRbeta clonotypes obtained by the gDNA method from several donors were computed using OLGA. TCRdb holds this immuneACCESS table with in-frame rearrangements only. Some clones are missing; in checked studies, unresolved V genes explain under half, and the rest has no known cause. D and trimming were read from the DNA, whereas the V and J calls and clone size are those reported in that table. The sample records hundreds of thousands of clones, around 96% of which are singletons. The ten biggest clones cover about 0.11% of the sample.

This specimen comes from a study of shared clonotypes between healthy human individuals (dated by TCRdb to about 2020). A note on the overall study: Three men and two women, aged 18 to 49 years, made up the cohort. Per donor, three plates each were used for CD4 naive and CD4 memory, two for CD8 naive, and one for CD8 memory. Blood TCR repertoires of roughly five healthy adults were deeply sequenced to estimate repertoire size and the extent of clonotype sharing between individuals. Different laboratories and diverse techniques were used to prepare libraries and sequence TCR repertoires, to increase sequencing depth and limit assay-specific biases. Each donor's leukapheresis produced roughly between roughly 0.85 and 10 billion PBMCs. Overall study results and their limits: Naive subsets generally had larger estimated clonotype richness than memory subsets did. Because the study included a small number of donors, the genetic and exposure-history diversity represented was limited. Sampling was limited to blood, and TCR repertoires in tissue likely differ from TCR repertoires in blood. Even with the large sequencing depth, rarefaction of the sorted-subset datasets indicated that sequencing was incomplete. About 5% of naive CD4, 3.5% of naive CD8, 2.3% of memory CD4, and 0.35% to 0.4% of memory CD8 clonotypes were shared across a few donors. Pairwise subsampling led to the expectation that sequencing depth would affect the degree of clonotype sharing among donors. Higher generation probabilities were observed for clonotypes shared by all four sorted-subset donors than for non-shared clonotypes.

The sequence is built from TRBV5-6 and TRBJ2-7; the D region possibly corresponds to TRBD2 (5 bases align). This TCR derives from a woman aged 25 to 39 in good health. The specimen sequenced was naive CD8+ T cells sorted from blood. The cell subset or site label here, explained by the study, means: CD45RA+CCR7+. The CDR3 sequence is CASSLGVGASYEQYF. At the DNA level, the sequence is TGTGCCAGCAGCTTGGGGGTGGGAGCTTCCTACGAGCAGTACTTC.